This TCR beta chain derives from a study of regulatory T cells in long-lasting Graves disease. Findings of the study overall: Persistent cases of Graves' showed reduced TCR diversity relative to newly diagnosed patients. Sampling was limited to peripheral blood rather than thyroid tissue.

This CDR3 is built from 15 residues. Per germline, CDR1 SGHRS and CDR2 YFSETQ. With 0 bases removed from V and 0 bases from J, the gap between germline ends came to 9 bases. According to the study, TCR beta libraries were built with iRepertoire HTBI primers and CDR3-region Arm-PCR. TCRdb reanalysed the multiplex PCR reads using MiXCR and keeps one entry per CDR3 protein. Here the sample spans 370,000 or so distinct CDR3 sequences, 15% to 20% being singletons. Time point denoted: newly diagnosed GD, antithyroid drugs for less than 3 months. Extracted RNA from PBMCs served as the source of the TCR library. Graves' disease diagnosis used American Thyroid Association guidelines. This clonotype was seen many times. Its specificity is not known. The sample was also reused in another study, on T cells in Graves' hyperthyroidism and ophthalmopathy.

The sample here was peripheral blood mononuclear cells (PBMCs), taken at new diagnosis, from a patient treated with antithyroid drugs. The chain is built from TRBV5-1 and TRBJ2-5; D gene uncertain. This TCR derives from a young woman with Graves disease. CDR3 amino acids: CASSLASLDQETQYF. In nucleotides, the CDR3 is TGCGCCAGCAGCTTGGCTAGTCTCGACCAAGAGACCCAGTACTTC. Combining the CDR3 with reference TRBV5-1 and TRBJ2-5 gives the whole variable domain KAGVTQTPRYLIKTRGQQVTLSCSPISGHRSVSWYQQTPGQGLQFLFEYFSETQRNKGNFPGRFSGRQFSNSRSEMNVSTLELGDSALYLCASSLASLDQETQYFGPGTRLLVL.